Below are 21 T cell receptor beta chains sequenced from a single sample in a study of identifying expanded T cells in peripheral blood (dated by TCRdb to about 2019). Libraries were made using the immunoSEQ multiplex PCR assay. TCRdb holds this immuneACCESS table with in-frame rearrangements only. Some clones are missing; in checked studies, unresolved V genes explain under half, and the rest has no known cause. Recorded for this sample are more than 65,000 clones; 75% to 90% of them occurred a single time. The top ten constitute approximately 2.8% of the sample. Input material: blood. These receptors were collected from a person between 18 and 75 years old in good health.

The rearrangement uses TRBV6-5 and TRBJ2-7, with D uncertain. The CDR3 spans 11 residues. Deletions cut 2 bases from V and 7 bases from J, with 6 bases between. The germline V gene encodes CDR1 MNHEY and CDR2 SVGAGI. The CDR3 region is CASSYLGEQYF. The CDR3 DNA is TGTGCCAGCAGTTACCTCGGGGAGCAGTACTTC.

The chain is built from TRBV12-5 and TRBJ1-1; D is unclear. The CDR3 consists of 15 residues. CDR1 and CDR2 from the germline V gene are LGHNT and FRNRAP. V was cut by 2 bases and J by 1 base, with 11 bases left in between. As DNA, the CDR3 is TGTGCTAGTGGTTTGTTAAGCGGAGGGAACACTGAAGCTTTCTTT. Protein: CASGLLSGGNTEAFF.

The chain employs TRBV9 and TRBJ1-6; 7 bases align to TRBD1. Germline trimming cut 3 bases from V and 1 base from J; bases unmatched to any gene: 1. The germline gives CDR1 SGDLS, CDR2 YYNGEE. The CDR3 length is 15 residues. The CDR3 coding sequence is TGTGCCAGCAGCGCAGGGGGATCCTATAATTCACCCCTCCACTTT. It encodes CASSAGGSYNSPLHF.

A single count supports this clone. The CDR3 is CASSARWNTEAFF. DNA of the CDR3: TGTGCCAGCAGTGCGAGGTGGAACACTGAAGCTTTCTTT. This rearrangement joins TRBV2 to TRBJ1-1; D not resolved. The length of the CDR3 is 13 residues. The germline V and J ends were trimmed by 4 bases and 1 base, with 7 bases remaining between them. Per the germline V gene, CDR1 is SNHLY and CDR2 is FYNNEI.

This clone was counted a single time. The genes are TRBV7-3 and TRBJ1-5; TRBD1 aligns across 9 bases. Germline loops: CDR1 SGHTA, CDR2 FQGTGA. The CDR3 has 21 amino acids. The V segment lost 4 bases and the J segment 0 bases; nucleotides outside the gene matches: 19. CDR3 protein: CASSSGPGTGRTRDSNQPQHF. CDR3 bases: TGTGCCAGCAGCTCAGGCCCTGGGACAGGGCGGACTCGGGATAGCAATCAGCCCCAGCATTTT. Variable domain in full (rest from reference TRBV7-3 and TRBJ1-5): GAGVSQTPSNKVTEKGKYVELRCDPISGHTALYWYRQSLGQGPEFLIYFQGTGAADDSGLPNDRFFAVRPEGSVSTLKIQRTERGDSAVYLCASSSGPGTGRTRDSNQPQHFGDGTRLSIL.

This chain uses TRBV21-1 with TRBJ1-3; the table's D call TRBD1 went unverified against the DNA. TRBV21-1 is a pseudogene segment. CDR3 size: 16 residues. Here the CDR3 reads CASPLRDRGGGNTIYF. CDR3 sequence (DNA): TGTGCCAGCCCCCTACGGGACAGGGGAGGGGGAAACACCATATATTTT.

The chain has TRBV18 and TRBJ1-1; 8 nucleotides match TRBD1. Germline V CDR1 and CDR2: KGHSH, LQKENI. CDR3 length: 17 residues. V lost 0 bases to trimming and J lost 7 bases; unmatched junction nucleotides: 13. The CDR3 loop is CASSPPSAQGARNEAFF. CDR3 bases: TGTGCCAGCTCACCACCTTCGGCCCAGGGGGCTCGGAATGAAGCTTTCTTT.

The CDR3 sequence: CASSQDQLGEQFF. CDR3 coding DNA: TGTGCCAGCAGCCAAGATCAGTTAGGTGAGCAGTTCTTC. This chain joins TRBV14 and TRBJ2-1; D remains unclear. Germline assignment: CDR1 SGHDN and CDR2 FVKESK. CDR3 length equals 13 residues. The ends were cut back, 0 bases at V and 9 bases at J, with 9 bases in the middle.

The rearrangement links TRBV7-2 to TRBJ1-6; D is unclear. The CDR3 length is 12 residues. The V and J ends lost 3 bases and 6 bases respectively, with 3 bases between them. CDR1 SGHTA and CDR2 FQGNSA come from the germline V gene. CDR3 protein: CASSFSNSPLHF. The CDR3 region has the DNA TGTGCCAGCAGCTTCAGTAATTCACCCCTCCACTTT. Using reference TRBV7-2 and TRBJ1-6 for the parts outside the CDR3, the full variable domain is GAGVSQSPSNKVTEKGKDVELRCDPISGHTALYWYRQSLGQGLEFLIYFQGNSAPDKSGLPSDRFSAERTGGSVSTLTIQRTQQEDSAVYLCASSFSNSPLHFGNGTRLTVT.

The chain has TRBV28 and TRBJ2-7; 9 bases are a match to TRBD2. CDR1 and CDR2 (germline): MDHEN, SYDVKM. The CDR3 runs to 15 residues. The ends lost 5 bases at V and 4 bases at J; junction bases unmatched: 9. DNA for the CDR3: TGTGCCAGCAGTCCCGAAATTAGCGGGAGATACGAGCAGTACTTC. Amino acid sequence: CASSPEISGRYEQYF.

The chain employs TRBV11-2 and TRBJ2-1; no clear D. Germline lookup yields CDR1 SGHAT and CDR2 FQNNGV. V was cut by 4 bases and J by 6 bases, with 16 bases left in between. The CDR3 contains 15 residues. CDR3 bases: TGTGCCAGCAGCTACGAGCGATACACGGGCAATGAGCAGTTCTTC. Translating it yields CASSYERYTGNEQFF.

This clone appeared once. The rearrangement links TRBV2 to TRBJ1-4; D is perhaps TRBD1 (5 bases). CDR1 SNHLY and CDR2 FYNNEI come from the germline V gene. The CDR3 has 14 residues. V gave up 3 bases and J gave up 8 bases, with 13 bases separating them. The CDR3 DNA reads TGTGCCAGCAGTGAGGGTAGGGGTTGGGAAAAACTGTTTTTT. Protein product: CASSEGRGWEKLFF. The variable domain in full, with the rest retrieved from reference TRBV2 and TRBJ1-4, is EPEVTQTPSHQVTQMGQEVILRCVPISNHLYFYWYRQILGQKVEFLVSFYNNEISEKSEIFDDQFSVERPDGSNFTLKIRSTKLEDSAMYFCASSEGRGWEKLFFGSGTQLSVL.

The chain has TRBV5-1 and TRBJ2-3; D is undetermined. V lost 0 bases and J lost 0, with 8 bases in between. This CDR3 has 15 amino acids. Germline V lookup: CDR1 SGHRS, CDR2 YFSETQ. This chain's CDR3 is CASSLVRSSTDTQYF. The DNA of the CDR3 is TGCGCCAGCAGCTTGGTCCGTTCTAGCACAGATACGCAGTATTTT. Looking up the rest from reference TRBV5-1 and TRBJ2-3 gives the full variable domain: KAGVTQTPRYLIKTRGQQVTLSCSPISGHRSVSWYQQTPGQGLQFLFEYFSETQRNKGNFPGRFSGRQFSNSRSEMNVSTLELGDSALYLCASSLVRSSTDTQYFGPGTRLTVL.

The J gene is TRBJ2-5, the V gene TRBV27, with 7 bases aligning to TRBD1. This CDR3 has 15 residues. V dropped 0 bases and J dropped 5; count of bases not matched to a gene: 6. Germline loops: CDR1 MNHEY, CDR2 SMNVEV (reference sequence). The CDR3, as DNA: TGTGCCAGCAGTTTATCGACAGGGATGTGGGAGACCCAGTACTTC. Translating gives CASSLSTGMWETQYF.

The V and J genes are TRBV9 and TRBJ2-7, with D unresolved. The germline gives CDR1 SGDLS, CDR2 YYNGEE. The CDR3 contains 15 residues. V lost 4 bases, J lost 2 bases, and 16 bases lay in between. CDR3 coding DNA: TGTGCCAGCAGCTTGACTGCCGACCCGACCTACGAGCAGTACTTC. Protein: CASSLTADPTYEQYF. The whole variable domain, remainder taken from reference TRBV9 and TRBJ2-7, is DSGVTQTPKHLITATGQRVTLRCSPRSGDLSVYWYQQSLDQGLQFLIQYYNGEERAKGNILERFSAQQFPDLHSELNLSSLELGDSALYFCASSLTADPTYEQYFGPGTRLTVT.

This sequence joins TRBV2 and TRBJ2-6; 7 nucleotides line up with TRBD1. Germline V gives CDR1 SNHLY, CDR2 FYNNEI. The CDR3 runs to 15 residues. V lost 4 bases, J lost 4 bases, and 4 bases stayed unmatched. The CDR3 DNA is TGTGCCAGCAGTGGACAGGGTCTGGGGGCCAACGTCCTGACTTTC. Translated: CASSGQGLGANVLTF.

This clone has more than one count but fewer than ten. The chain links TRBV19 to TRBJ1-5; the D is unclear. The CDR3 is 15 amino acids. The V gene's germline CDR1 is LNHDA and CDR2 SQIVND (reference sequence). V shed 1 base and J shed 0 bases, with 7 bases lying between them. CDR3 in DNA: TGTGCCAGTAGTATAGGAGGACCTAGCAATCAGCCCCAGCATTTT. Translation gives CASSIGGPSNQPQHF.

For the CDR3, the DNA is TGTGCCAGCTCACCGACGACACCCCTGGCGCAAGAGACCCAGTACTTC. It translates to CASSPTTPLAQETQYF. The V gene is TRBV18, the J gene TRBJ2-5; D unresolved. The CDR3 is 16 residues long. Germline V CDR1 and CDR2: KGHSH, LQKENI. Trimming shortened V by 3 bases and J by 2 bases, and 16 bases separated the two germline ends.

This chain connects TRBV10-2 to TRBJ2-1; 7 bases align to TRBD1. J lost 10 bases, V lost 4 bases, and 19 bases had no gene match. Germline values: CDR1 WSHSY, CDR2 SAAADI. This CDR3 has 17 amino acids. The CDR3 nucleotides are TGCGCCAGCAGTGGGTTGACAGGGAGTAAAGATCTGGTGGAGCAGTTCTTC. Its translation: CASSGLTGSKDLVEQFF.

The CDR3 reads CASSVRTGGEYEQYF. CDR3 bases: TGTGCCAGCAGCGTCCGGACAGGGGGCGAATACGAGCAGTACTTC. The J gene is TRBJ2-7, the V gene TRBV7-2; 11 nucleotides align to TRBD1. Germline assignment: CDR1 SGHTA and CDR2 FQGNSA. The length of the CDR3 is 15 residues. V shed 5 bases and J 4 bases; nucleotides not matched to a gene: 7.

The rearrangement uses TRBV6-6 and TRBJ1-2, with D maybe TRBD1 (5 bases). The germline V gene has CDR1 MNHNY and CDR2 SVGAGI (reference sequence). V was clipped by 2 bases and J by 3 bases, with 10 bases between them. The CDR3 runs to 14 residues. The CDR3 protein is CASSYGGLDYGYTF. CDR3 nucleotides: TGTGCCAGCAGTTACGGGGGACTCGACTATGGCTACACCTTC.